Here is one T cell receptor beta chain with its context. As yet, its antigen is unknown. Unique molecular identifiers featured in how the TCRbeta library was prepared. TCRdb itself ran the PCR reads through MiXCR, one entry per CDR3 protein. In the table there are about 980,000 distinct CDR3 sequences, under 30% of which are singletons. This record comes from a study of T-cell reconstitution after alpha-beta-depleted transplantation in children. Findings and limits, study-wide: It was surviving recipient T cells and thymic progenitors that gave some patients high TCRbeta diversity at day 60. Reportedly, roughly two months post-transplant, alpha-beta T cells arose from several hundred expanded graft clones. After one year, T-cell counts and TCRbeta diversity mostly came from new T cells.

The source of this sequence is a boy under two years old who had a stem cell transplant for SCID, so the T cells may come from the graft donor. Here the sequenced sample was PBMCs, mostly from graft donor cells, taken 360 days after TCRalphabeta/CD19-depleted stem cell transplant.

The CDR3 here is CASIPDRVTDTQYF. In nucleotides, the CDR3 is TGTGCCAGCATTCCGGACAGGGTAACAGATACGCAGTATTTT. This chain uses TRBV6-2 or TRBV6-3 with TRBJ2-3; 8 positions match TRBD1. This CDR3 region has 14 residues. Germline loops: CDR1 MNHEY, CDR2 SVGEGT. J lost 3 bases, V lost 7 bases, and 6 bases had no gene match.